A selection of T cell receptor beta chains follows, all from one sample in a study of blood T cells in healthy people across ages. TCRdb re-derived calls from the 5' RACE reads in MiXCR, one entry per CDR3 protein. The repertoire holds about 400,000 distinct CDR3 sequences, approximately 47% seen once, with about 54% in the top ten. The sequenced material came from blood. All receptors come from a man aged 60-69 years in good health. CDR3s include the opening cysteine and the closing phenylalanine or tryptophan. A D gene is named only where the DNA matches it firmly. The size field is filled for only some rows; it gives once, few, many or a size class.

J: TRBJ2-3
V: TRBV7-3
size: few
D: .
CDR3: CASSPNGLGTDTQYF
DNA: TGTGCCAGCAGCCCGAATGGGTTGGGGACAGATACGCAGTATTTT

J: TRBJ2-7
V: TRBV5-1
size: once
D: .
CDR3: CASSPLDSRAYEQYF
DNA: TGCGCCAGCAGCCCCCTGGACAGTAGGGCCTACGAGCAGTACTTC

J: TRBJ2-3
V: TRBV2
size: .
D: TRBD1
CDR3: CASRVQGAGTDTQYF
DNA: TGTGCCAGCAGGGTACAGGGGGCAGGAACAGATACGCAGTATTTT

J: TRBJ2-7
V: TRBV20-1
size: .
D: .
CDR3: CSGRDHDEQYF
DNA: TGCAGTGGACGGGACCATGACGAGCAGTACTTC

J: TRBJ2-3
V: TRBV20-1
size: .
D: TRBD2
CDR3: CSARSPLAGDTDTQYF
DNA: TGCAGTGCTAGATCTCCCCTAGCGGGAGATACAGATACGCAGTATTTT

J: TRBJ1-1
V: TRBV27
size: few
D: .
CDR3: CASSRPQVAGTEAFF
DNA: TGTGCCAGCAGCCGCCCGCAGGTCGCAGGCACTGAAGCTTTCTTT

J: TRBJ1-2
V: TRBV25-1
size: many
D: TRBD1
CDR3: CATGDRTNYGYTF
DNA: TGTGCCACCGGGGACAGAACTAACTATGGCTACACCTTC

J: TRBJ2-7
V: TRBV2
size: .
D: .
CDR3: CASQDGTPISYEQYF
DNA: TGTGCCAGCCAGGACGGAACGCCCATATCCTACGAGCAGTACTTC

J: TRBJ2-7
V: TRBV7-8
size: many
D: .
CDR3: CASTNRGREYF
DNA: TGTGCCAGCACCAACCGGGGTCGAGAGTACTTC

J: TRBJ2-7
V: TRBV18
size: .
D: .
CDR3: CASQFGQDEQYF
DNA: TGTGCCAGCCAATTCGGACAAGACGAGCAGTACTTC

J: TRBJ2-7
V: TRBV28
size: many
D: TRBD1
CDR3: CATNSPGQESFYEQYF
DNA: TGTGCCACCAACTCGCCCGGACAGGAAAGTTTCTACGAGCAGTACTTC

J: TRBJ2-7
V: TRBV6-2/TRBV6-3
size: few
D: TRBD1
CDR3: CASSPLDRGFYEQYF
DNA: TGTGCCAGCAGCCCTCTCGACAGGGGATTTTACGAGCAGTACTTC

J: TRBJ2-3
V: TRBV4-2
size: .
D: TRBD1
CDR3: CASSQGDSSDTQYF
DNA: TGTGCCAGCAGCCAAGGGGACAGCTCAGATACGCAGTATTTT

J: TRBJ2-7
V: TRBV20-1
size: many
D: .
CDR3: CSAEGGLYEQYF
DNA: TGCAGTGCCGAGGGGGGGCTCTACGAGCAGTACTTC

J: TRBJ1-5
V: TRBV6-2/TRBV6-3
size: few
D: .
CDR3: CASTPYSSNQPQHF
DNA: TGTGCCAGCACGCCCTATTCGAGCAATCAGCCCCAGCATTTT

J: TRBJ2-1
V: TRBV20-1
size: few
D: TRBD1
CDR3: CSAPKGQAEPNEQFF
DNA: TGCAGTGCTCCAAAGGGACAGGCCGAACCCAATGAGCAGTTCTTC

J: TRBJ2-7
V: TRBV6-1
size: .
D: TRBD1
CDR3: CASRRKRQGVNLGAYEQYF
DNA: TGTGCCAGCCGGAGGAAAAGACAGGGAGTTAATCTGGGGGCCTACGAGCAGTACTTC

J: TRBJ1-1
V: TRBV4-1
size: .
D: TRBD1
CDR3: CASSLPGGYTEAFF
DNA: TGCGCCAGCAGCCTCCCAGGGGGCTACACTGAAGCTTTCTTT

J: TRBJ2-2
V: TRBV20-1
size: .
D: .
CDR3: CSAASGGGDTGELFF
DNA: TGCAGTGCAGCCTCCGGAGGGGGCGACACCGGGGAGCTGTTTTTT

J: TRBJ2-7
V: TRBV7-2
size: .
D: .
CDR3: CASSLSGVGYEQYF
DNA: TGTGCCAGCAGCTTATCAGGGGTGGGCTACGAGCAGTACTTC

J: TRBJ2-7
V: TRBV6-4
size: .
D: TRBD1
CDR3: CASERQGAYEQYF
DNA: TGTGCCAGCGAGAGACAGGGGGCCTACGAGCAGTACTTC

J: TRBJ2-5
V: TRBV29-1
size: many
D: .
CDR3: CSALTGRETQYF
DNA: TGCAGCGCCTTGACAGGTAGAGAGACCCAGTACTTC

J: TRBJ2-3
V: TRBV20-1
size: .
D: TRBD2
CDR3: CSTRAGTSTDTQYF
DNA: TGCAGTACCAGAGCGGGAACCAGCACAGATACGCAGTATTTT

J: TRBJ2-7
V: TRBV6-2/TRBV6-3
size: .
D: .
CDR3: CASTTGAAYEQYF
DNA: TGTGCCAGCACCACGGGGGCCGCATACGAGCAGTACTTC

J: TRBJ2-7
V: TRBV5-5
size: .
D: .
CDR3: CASSFGPGTLRYEQYF
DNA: TGTGCCAGCAGCTTTGGTCCCGGGACCCTACGCTACGAGCAGTACTTC

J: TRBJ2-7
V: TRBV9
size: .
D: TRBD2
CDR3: CASSDSGGPYEQYF
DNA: TGTGCCAGCAGTGATTCGGGAGGCCCCTACGAGCAGTACTTC

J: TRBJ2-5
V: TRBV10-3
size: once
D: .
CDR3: CAIRDRSGRETQYF
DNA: TGTGCCATCAGGGACCGATCTGGGAGGGAGACCCAGTACTTC